In this sample, the clone carrying this TCR beta chain turned up many times. The germline gene is not matched at one end of the junction; a read error may be the cause. A J-beta primer mix and a sample-barcoded 5' primer were used in a second PCR of roughly 7 to 12 cycles. One entry per CDR3 protein results from TCRdb running MiXCR on the 5' RACE reads. The sample shows some 930,000 distinct CDR3 sequences, about 29% of them seen only once. The CDR3 is made up of 12 amino acids. Germline V gene data show CDR1 as SQVTM and CDR2 as ANQGSEA. The record originates from a study of blood T cells in healthy people across ages. The data also belong to a second study, concerning T cells of mothers and their children.

V and J are TRBV29-1 and TRBJ2-1; the D gene is possibly TRBD1 (5 bases). The sample consisted of blood. The sequence was obtained from a woman aged 40 to 50 in good health. CDR3 DNA sequence: TGCATCGTTGATGTCAGGGTGGATGAGCAGTTCTTC. Translating it yields CIVDVRVDEQFF.